This T cell receptor beta chain was obtained from a study of T cells in Graves' hyperthyroidism and ophthalmopathy. The CDR3 runs 12 residues. V lost 1 base and J lost 2, with 5 bases in between. Germline V lookup: CDR1 DFQATT, CDR2 SNEGSKA (reference sequence). RNA transcripts yielded amplified TCR beta CDR3 regions. HTBI primers drove first-round RT-PCR of the TCR CDR3. TCRdb fed the multiplex PCR reads into MiXCR, producing one record per CDR3 protein. The table has approximately 530,000 distinct CDR3 sequences, just under 20% seen once. The chain employs TRBV20-1 and TRBJ2-5; the D is unclear. Sequencing was done on a sample of blood. The clonotype was recovered from a man in his forties or fifties with Graves' ophthalmopathy. CDR3 nucleotide sequence: TGCAGTGCTAGAGTAGGTCAAGAGACCCAGTACTTC. Protein: CSARVGQETQYF.